These 31 T cell receptor beta chains were all obtained from the same sample, sequenced in a study of T cell changes during pregnancy in multiple sclerosis. The table came from immunoSEQ multiplex PCR; TCRdb's copy has only in-frame clones and leaves some out. The sample gives 75,000 to 95,000 clones, more than 85% of which show up once; less than 2% is in the top ten. Sequenced here: peripheral blood, sampled in the first trimester of pregnancy. These receptors were taken from a female donor with multiple sclerosis, enrolled in a pregnancy study.

V usage is TRBV5-1 and J usage is TRBJ2-7; 11 positions match TRBD1. This CDR3 comprises 14 residues. V lost 4 bases to trimming and J lost 7 bases; unmatched junction nucleotides: 7. The germline V gene encodes CDR1 SGHRS and CDR2 YFSETQ. The CDR3 DNA sequence: TGCGCCAGCAGCCCTGGACAGGGGGCGCGAGAGCAGTACTTC. Translating it yields CASSPGQGAREQYF.

CDR3 sequence reads: CASSESGEGQPQHF. The CDR3 DNA follows: TGTGCCAGCAGTGAGTCCGGGGAGGGTCAGCCCCAGCATTTT. The chain couples TRBV2 to TRBJ1-5; no clear D. This CDR3 has 14 residues. Per germline, CDR1 SNHLY and CDR2 FYNNEI. V dropped 3 bases and J dropped 6 bases, with 12 bases sitting between them. The entire variable domain, with the rest obtained from reference TRBV2 and TRBJ1-5, is as follows: EPEVTQTPSHQVTQMGQEVILRCVPISNHLYFYWYRQILGQKVEFLVSFYNNEISEKSEIFDDQFSVERPDGSNFTLKIRSTKLEDSAMYFCASSESGEGQPQHFGDGTRLSIL.

This clone was counted only a few times. The CDR3 here is CASSLRPREVANEQFF. The DNA for the CDR3 is TGCGCCAGCAGCTTAAGGCCGCGGGAGGTCGCCAATGAGCAGTTCTTC. This sequence joins TRBV5-1 and TRBJ2-1; the match to TRBD2 covers 8 bases. J was trimmed by 6 bases and V by 2 bases; bases with no gene match: 10. This CDR3 region has 16 residues. Germline CDR1 is SGHRS and CDR2 is YFSETQ.

The sample holds one count of this clone. This chain joins TRBV29-1 and TRBJ1-1, with D perhaps matching TRBD1 (5 bases). The V end lost 5 bases, the J end lost 4 bases, and 20 bases lay between the germline ends. This CDR3 has 15 residues. Germline assignment: CDR1 SQVTM and CDR2 ANQGSEA. CDR3 DNA: TGCAGCGTTCGGGGGGGGAGGGGCGCATCCACTGAAGCTTTCTTT. Translated: CSVRGGRGASTEAFF.

The chain joins TRBV21-1 to TRBJ2-3; the D call of TRBD2 is as the table states it, not checked on the DNA. TRBV21-1 has pseudogene status. The CDR3 contains 15 residues. CDR3 coding DNA: TGTGCCAGCTCCTGTACGGGGGTGGACACAGATACGCAGTATTTT. Translating it yields CASSCTGVDTDTQYF.

The rearrangement uses TRBV5-1 and TRBJ2-7, with 9 positions matching TRBD2. After removal of 0 bases from V and 2 bases from J, the junction contained 3 bases not matched to a gene. CDR1 is SGHRS, CDR2 YFSETQ, per germline. The CDR3 totals 15 residues. CDR3 residues: CASSLGLAGTYEQYF. The CDR3 DNA is TGCGCCAGCAGCTTGGGGCTAGCGGGGACCTACGAGCAGTACTTC. The full variable domain, its missing parts supplied by reference TRBV5-1 and TRBJ2-7, is KAGVTQTPRYLIKTRGQQVTLSCSPISGHRSVSWYQQTPGQGLQFLFEYFSETQRNKGNFPGRFSGRQFSNSRSEMNVSTLELGDSALYLCASSLGLAGTYEQYFGPGTRLTVT.

V and J are TRBV27 and TRBJ1-2; tentative D call: TRBD1 (5 bases). CDR3 length: 15 amino acids. Germline assignment: CDR1 MNHEY and CDR2 SMNVEV (reference sequence). Trimming took 5 bases from V and 6 from J, leaving 19 bases between them. CDR3 in DNA: TGTGCCAGCAGTCCTCCGGGACTCCGAGGGGATGGCTACACCTTC. Its translation: CASSPPGLRGDGYTF.

This chain uses TRBV11-2 with TRBJ2-1; D not certain. The CDR3 length is 12 residues. V shed 2 bases and J shed 6 bases, with 5 bases lying between them. Per the germline V gene, CDR1 is SGHAT and CDR2 is FQNNGV. CDR3 residues: CASSLYRNEQFF. Here the CDR3 DNA reads TGTGCCAGCAGCTTATATCGCAATGAGCAGTTCTTC.

There are a few counts of this clone. This chain uses TRBV10-1 with TRBJ2-1; possibly TRBD2 for D (5 bases). Looked up from germline, CDR1 is WNHNN and CDR2 is SYGVQD (reference sequence). This CDR3 has 14 residues. Trimming pared 0 bases from V and 3 bases from J, leaving 6 bases between. CDR3 residues: CASSESRGYNEQFF. The CDR3 bases are TGCGCCAGCAGTGAGTCCCGGGGCTACAATGAGCAGTTCTTC.

The genes are TRBV7-9 and TRBJ2-5, with 7 positions matching TRBD1. The CDR3 contains 14 residues. Losses at the gene ends were 7 bases for V and 5 bases for J; bases not matched to a gene: 10. The germline V gene encodes CDR1 SEHNR and CDR2 FQNEAQ (reference sequence). The CDR3 region is CASKSNRGLETQYF. The DNA for the CDR3 is TGTGCCAGCAAATCGAACAGGGGATTGGAGACCCAGTACTTC.

This chain connects TRBV19 to TRBJ2-2, with 9 bases that match TRBD2. V was clipped by 6 bases and J by 5 bases; unmatched bases: 7. Looked up from germline, CDR1 is LNHDA and CDR2 is SQIVND (reference sequence). This CDR3 region has 15 residues. The CDR3 coding sequence is TGTGCCAGTAGGGTTCTAGCGGGATTGACCGGGGAGCTGTTTTTT. The encoded protein is CASRVLAGLTGELFF.

The V call is TRBV6-5, the J call TRBJ2-3; TRBD2 is a possible D gene (7 bases). The V gene lost 8 bases and the J gene lost 4 bases, with 16 bases spanning the gap. The CDR3 is 14 residues long. The V gene's germline CDR1 is MNHEY and CDR2 SVGAGI. CDR3 sequence: CASSPGGRADTQYF. The DNA of the CDR3 is TGTGCCAGCTCTCCCGGGGGGCGCGCAGATACGCAGTATTTT.

The rearrangement uses TRBV29-1 and TRBJ2-5, with 10 bases aligning to TRBD1. Germline V gene lookup returns CDR1 SQVTM and CDR2 ANQGSEA. Trimming at V came to 7 bases and at J to 7 bases, leaving 9 bases not matched to a gene. The CDR3 extends over 13 amino acids. The CDR3 DNA is TGCAGCGGTGGGACAGGGGCTGGAGGGACCCAGTACTTC. Residues: CSGGTGAGGTQYF.

V usage is TRBV5-1 and J usage is TRBJ2-5; 16 positions match TRBD2. The CDR3 loop spans 17 amino acids. CDR1 and CDR2 (germline): SGHRS, YFSETQ. With V trimmed by 3 bases and J by 4 bases, 6 bases remained unmatched. This CDR3 reads CASSWGLAGGPSETQYF. The DNA of the CDR3 is TGCGCCAGCAGCTGGGGACTAGCGGGAGGGCCATCAGAGACCCAGTACTTC.

The J gene is TRBJ1-2, the V gene TRBV5-1, with D hard to call. CDR3 length equals 15 residues. V lost 4 bases, J lost 1 base, and 14 bases lay in between. Germline V gives CDR1 SGHRS, CDR2 YFSETQ. The CDR3 nucleotides read TGCGCCAGCAGCCCCGCAATCACAGATAACTATGGCTACACCTTC. Its translation: CASSPAITDNYGYTF.

This rearrangement joins TRBV4-1 to TRBJ1-1, with D possibly matching TRBD1 (5 bases). Germline V CDR1 and CDR2: MGHRA, YSYEKL. This CDR3 has 13 residues. Trimming removed 6 bases from V and 5 bases from J, with 13 bases in between. The CDR3 nucleotides read TGCGCCAGCAGTCCCATAGGGGCGACTGAAGCTTTCTTT. Translation: CASSPIGATEAFF.

The rearrangement uses TRBV5-1 and TRBJ2-5; 8 bases are shared with TRBD2. The CDR3 has 18 residues. The germline V gene has CDR1 SGHRS and CDR2 YFSETQ. Trimming cost V 0 bases and J 1 base; bases outside gene matches: 11. The CDR3 DNA reads TGCGCCAGCAGCTTGGGTCGGGGGGGGACAACTTTCCAAGAGACCCAGTACTTC. This sequence encodes CASSLGRGGTTFQETQYF. The variable domain in full, with the rest retrieved from reference TRBV5-1 and TRBJ2-5, is KAGVTQTPRYLIKTRGQQVTLSCSPISGHRSVSWYQQTPGQGLQFLFEYFSETQRNKGNFPGRFSGRQFSNSRSEMNVSTLELGDSALYLCASSLGRGGTTFQETQYFGPGTRLLVL.

This chain links TRBV2 with TRBJ2-7; D is unclear. Per germline, CDR1 SNHLY and CDR2 FYNNEI. CDR3 length equals 11 residues. V was cut by 5 bases and J by 3 bases, with 5 bases left in between. CDR3 amino acids: CASSNHYEQYF. CDR3 in DNA: TGTGCCAGCAGTAATCACTACGAGCAGTACTTC.

V gene TRBV2 combines with J gene TRBJ1-1; tentatively, D is TRBD1 (6 bases). The CDR3 contains 15 residues. Germline V CDR1 and CDR2: SNHLY, FYNNEI. Deletions cut 4 bases from V and 5 bases from J, with 17 bases between. The CDR3 DNA reads as TGTGCCAGCAGTGCCTTCGGGACAAGGGGTACTGAAGCTTTCTTT. As protein: CASSAFGTRGTEAFF.

The rearrangement uses TRBV19 and TRBJ2-7, with TRBD2 matching over 8 bases. CDR1 is LNHDA and CDR2 is SQIVND in the germline V gene (reference sequence). There are 13 residues in the CDR3. V gave up 7 bases and J gave up 5 bases; unmatched junction bases: 7. CDR3: CASTVPGLDEQYF. DNA for the CDR3: TGTGCCAGTACCGTCCCGGGACTAGACGAGCAGTACTTC.

V and J are TRBV27 and TRBJ2-7; D is perhaps TRBD1 (5 bases). The germline V gene has CDR1 MNHEY and CDR2 SMNVEV (reference sequence). With 4 bases removed from V and 0 bases from J, the gap between germline ends came to 7 bases. The CDR3 has 13 amino acids. DNA for the CDR3: TGTGCCAGCAGTTATCAGGGCTCCTACGAGCAGTACTTC. As protein: CASSYQGSYEQYF.

As to this clone: Other DNA sequences in this sample translate to the same CDR3. The chain recombines TRBV27 with TRBJ2-7, with D hard to call. The CDR3 runs to 12 residues. V lost 2 bases and J 4 bases, leaving 6 bases between the germline ends. The germline CDR1 and CDR2 sequences are MNHEY and SMNVEV (reference sequence). CDR3: CASSLPGYEQYF. DNA for the CDR3: TGTGCCAGCAGTTTACCAGGATACGAGCAGTACTTC.

The rearrangement uses TRBV5-8 and TRBJ2-7, with 10 bases matching TRBD1. The CDR3 is 16 residues long. V gave up 6 bases and J gave up 5 bases; unmatched junction bases: 14. Germline V gene lookup returns CDR1 SGHTS and CDR2 YDEGEE. CDR3 region: CASNSSPGQGNHEQYF. CDR3 nucleotides: TGTGCCAGCAACTCCAGTCCGGGACAGGGGAACCACGAGCAGTACTTC.

The chain carries TRBV7-9 and TRBJ1-1, with 7 bases fitting TRBD1. The CDR3 loop spans 16 amino acids. After removal of 5 bases from V and 0 bases from J, the junction contained 9 bases not matched to a gene. Looked up from germline, CDR1 is SEHNR and CDR2 is FQNEAQ (reference sequence). CDR3 sequence (DNA): TGTGCCAGCAGCGTCGACAGGGTCCCCATGAACACTGAAGCTTTCTTT. This gives the protein CASSVDRVPMNTEAFF.

V and J are TRBV19 and TRBJ1-3; D remains ambiguous. The V end was cut by 5 bases, the J end by 0 bases, with 8 bases between. The CDR3 is made up of 14 amino acids. Germline V lookup: CDR1 LNHDA, CDR2 SQIVND (reference sequence). CDR3 amino acids: CASSSGRSGNTIYF. CDR3 DNA: TGTGCCAGTAGTTCAGGTCGCTCTGGAAACACCATATATTTT.

V is TRBV29-1 and J is TRBJ1-1; 8 nucleotides align to TRBD1. Germline CDR1 SQVTM, CDR2 ANQGSEA. The CDR3 covers 10 residues. The trim removed 8 bases at V and 7 bases at J, leaving 3 bases unmatched. The CDR3 here is CSLGTGEAFF. CDR3 DNA sequence: TGCAGCCTCGGGACAGGTGAAGCTTTCTTT.

The V call is TRBV11-3, the J call TRBJ2-7; D is ambiguous. CDR3 length: 15 residues. The germline V gene encodes CDR1 SGHNT and CDR2 YENEEA. Trimming took 2 bases from V and 1 from J, leaving 12 bases between them. The CDR3 protein is CASSLLATRSYEQYF. The CDR3 DNA reads TGTGCCAGCAGCTTATTGGCTACCAGGTCCTACGAGCAGTACTTC. Filled out from reference TRBV11-3 and TRBJ2-7, the complete variable domain reads EAGVVQSPRYKIIEKKQPVAFWCNPISGHNTLYWYLQNLGQGPELLIRYENEEAVDDSQLPKDRFSAERLKGVDSTLKIQPAELGDSAVYLCASSLLATRSYEQYFGPGTRLTVT.

The chain employs TRBV19 and TRBJ1-2; possibly TRBD1 for D (5 bases). V lost 6 bases to trimming and J lost 2 bases, with 19 bases between them. Germline V lookup: CDR1 LNHDA, CDR2 SQIVND (reference sequence). CDR3 length equals 16 residues. CDR3 coding DNA: TGTGCCAGTAGGATCGTGACAGCTGGGCCCAACTATGGCTACACCTTC. Translated: CASRIVTAGPNYGYTF.

This sequence joins TRBV19 and TRBJ2-2; no clear D gene. Germline V gene sequence: CDR1 LNHDA, CDR2 SQIVND (reference sequence). CDR3 length: 15 amino acids. Trimming pared 5 bases from V and 6 bases from J, leaving 16 bases between. Here the CDR3 reads CASSVLLRSPGELFF. In DNA, the CDR3 is TGTGCCAGTAGTGTTCTACTACGATCACCCGGGGAGCTGTTTTTT.

The CDR3 bases are TGTGCCAGCAGCTTAGGGGGTAGCGGGAGCACAGATACGCAGTATTTT. This sequence encodes CASSLGGSGSTDTQYF. The rearrangement uses TRBV11-2 and TRBJ2-3, with TRBD2 matching 7 bases. Trimming at V came to 1 base and at J to 0 bases, leaving 4 bases not matched to a gene. The CDR3 covers 16 residues. Germline V gives CDR1 SGHAT, CDR2 FQNNGV.

The chain combines TRBV28 with TRBJ2-1, with TRBD2 matching over 10 bases. The CDR3 runs to 17 residues. CDR1 is MDHEN, CDR2 SYDVKM, per germline. V gave up 1 base and J gave up 7 bases; unmatched junction bases: 10. The CDR3 DNA is TGTGCCAGCAGTTTATCTAGAGGACTAGCGGCCCGGAATGAGCAGTTCTTC. It is translated as CASSLSRGLAARNEQFF.